Here is one T cell receptor (beta chain) with its context. There is no known antigen for this receptor. Sequencing was performed on an Illumina HiSeq 2000. TCR beta cDNA libraries were prepared using 5'RACE template switching, which introduced a universal primer site and unique molecular identifiers. Synthesis of cDNA was primed from the TCR beta constant segment and was followed by two consecutive PCR amplification steps. Per the authors' processing: MIGEC was used to demultiplex reads and group the reads by UMI, and MiTCR was used to assemble and quantify clonotypes. Only TCR cDNA sequences supported by at least two reads were kept to exclude erroneous sequences. The tcR package was used for downstream repertoire analysis, with clonotypes matched between fractions based on CDR3 nucleotide sequence plus V segment. VDJmatch was used to annotate antigen specificity against VDJdb, with one amino acid substitution in CDR3 permitted. The reads went through TCRdb reprocessing, and each CDR3 protein sequence gets one entry with no DNA. Here the V and J calls rest on TCRdb's processing, not on the authors' analysis. This sample's clone table shows 450,000 to 600,000 distinct CDR3 sequences. 3% to 4.5% of the sample comes from the top ten.

This sample is drawn from a study of T cells expressing NK-cell markers (dated by TCRdb to about 2020). The study in broad terms: Eight or nine donors provided sorted CD3+CD56+NKG2C+, CD3+CD56+NKG2C- and CD3+CD56-NKG2C+ T-cell subsets, whose TCR beta-chain repertoires were profiled. Among the eight sequenced donors, only one was HCMV-seronegative, while the other seven were HCMV-seropositive. The study sequenced eight donors, all healthy volunteers chosen at random: three men and five women. Libraries were sequenced as 2 x 150 bp reads on Illumina HiSeq 2000/2500, MiSeq or NextSeq.

Broader findings and caveats from the paper: In 5 to 7 donors, the dominant CD3+CD56+NKG2C+ clonotypes ranked among the top 10 CD8+ clonotypes, making up about 1.0-8% of CD8+ T cells. Whether the expanded NKG2C-expressing T cell clones were specific for HCMV antigens was left unclear. Those dominant clonotypes were again the most abundant among CD3+CD56-NKG2C+ cells in a handful of donors, at roughly 25-65%.

HCMV-specific IgG was detected in serum with a commercial ELISA kit to determine HCMV serostatus. Ficoll density gradient centrifugation was used to isolate peripheral blood mononuclear cells from blood. CDR1 is given as DFQATT and CDR2 as SNEGSKA, both from the germline V gene (reference sequence). The CDR3 holds 15 amino acids from the cysteine to the phenylalanine. The protein alone is recorded here. The sequence is built from TRBV20-1 and TRBJ2-5; TCRdb reports TRBD2, a call that lacks DNA to check it against. The sequenced sample consisted of blood T cells: a sorted CD56 or NKG2C T cell subset, CD4+ or CD8+ T cells, or bulk PBMC T cells (not recorded which). The TCR was taken from a man younger than 35 in good health. Donor details come from another sample of the same person, matched by shared clones. CDR3 reads: CSARDSLAGQETQYF.